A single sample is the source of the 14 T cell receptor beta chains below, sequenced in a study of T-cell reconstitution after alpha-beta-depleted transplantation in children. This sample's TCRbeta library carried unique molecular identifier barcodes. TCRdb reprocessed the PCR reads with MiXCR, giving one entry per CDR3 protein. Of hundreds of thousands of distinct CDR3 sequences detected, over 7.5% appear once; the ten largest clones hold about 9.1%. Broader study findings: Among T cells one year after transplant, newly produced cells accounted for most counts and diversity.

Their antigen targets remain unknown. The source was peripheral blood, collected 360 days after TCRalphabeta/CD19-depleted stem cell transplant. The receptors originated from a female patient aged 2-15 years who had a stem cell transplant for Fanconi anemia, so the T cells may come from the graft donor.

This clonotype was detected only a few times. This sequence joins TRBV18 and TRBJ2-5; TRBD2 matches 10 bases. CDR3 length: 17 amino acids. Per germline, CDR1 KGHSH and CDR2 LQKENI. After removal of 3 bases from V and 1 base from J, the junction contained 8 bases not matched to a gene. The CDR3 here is CASSPSVLAGPQETQYF. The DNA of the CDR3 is TGTGCCAGCTCACCTTCGGTACTAGCGGGACCCCAAGAGACCCAGTACTTC.

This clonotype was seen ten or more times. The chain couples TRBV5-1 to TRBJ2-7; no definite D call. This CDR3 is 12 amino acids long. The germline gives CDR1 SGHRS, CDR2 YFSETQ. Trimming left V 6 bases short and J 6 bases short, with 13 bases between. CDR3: CASTGVGLEQYF. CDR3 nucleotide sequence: TGCGCCAGCACCGGCGTCGGCCTCGAGCAGTACTTC.

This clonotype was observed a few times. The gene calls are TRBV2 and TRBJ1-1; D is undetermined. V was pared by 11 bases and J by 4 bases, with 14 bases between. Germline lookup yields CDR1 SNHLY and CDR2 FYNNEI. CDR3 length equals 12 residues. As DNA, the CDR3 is TGTGCCTCAAAAGTACCTGGCACTGAAGCTTTCTTT. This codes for CASKVPGTEAFF.

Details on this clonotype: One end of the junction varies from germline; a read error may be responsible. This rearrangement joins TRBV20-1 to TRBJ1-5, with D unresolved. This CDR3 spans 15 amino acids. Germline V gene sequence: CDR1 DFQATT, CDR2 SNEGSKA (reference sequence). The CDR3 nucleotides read TGCTGTGCTAGTCCCCCGGGTCAGTCCAATCAGCCCCAGCATTTT. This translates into CCASPPGQSNQPQHF.

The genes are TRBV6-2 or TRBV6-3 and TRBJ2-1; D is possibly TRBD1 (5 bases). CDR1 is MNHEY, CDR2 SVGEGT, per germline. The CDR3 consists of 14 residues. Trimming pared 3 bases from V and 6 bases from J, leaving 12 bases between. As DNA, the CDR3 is TGTGCCAGCAGTTATCACAGGAACTCCAATGAGCAGTTCTTC. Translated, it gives CASSYHRNSNEQFF.

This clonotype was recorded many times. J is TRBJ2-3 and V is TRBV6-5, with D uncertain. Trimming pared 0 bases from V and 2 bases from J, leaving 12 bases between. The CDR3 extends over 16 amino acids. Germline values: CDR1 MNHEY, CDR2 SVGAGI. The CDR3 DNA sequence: TGTGCCAGCAGTTACTCGGTTCTCTTAAACACAGATACGCAGTATTTT. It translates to CASSYSVLLNTDTQYF.

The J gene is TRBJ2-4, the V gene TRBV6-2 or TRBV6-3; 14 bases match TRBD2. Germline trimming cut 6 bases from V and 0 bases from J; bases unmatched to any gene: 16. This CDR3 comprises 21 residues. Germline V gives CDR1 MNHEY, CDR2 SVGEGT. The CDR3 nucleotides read TGTGCCAGCAGACGATTAACCGGGACTAGCGGGGGACCACTAGCCAAAAACATTCAGTACTTC. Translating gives CASRRLTGTSGGPLAKNIQYF.

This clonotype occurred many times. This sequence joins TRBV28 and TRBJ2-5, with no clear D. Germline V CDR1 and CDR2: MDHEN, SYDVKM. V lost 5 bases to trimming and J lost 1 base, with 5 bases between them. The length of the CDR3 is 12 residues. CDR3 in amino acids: CASSIPQETQYF. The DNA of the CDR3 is TGTGCCAGCAGTATACCCCAAGAGACCCAGTACTTC.

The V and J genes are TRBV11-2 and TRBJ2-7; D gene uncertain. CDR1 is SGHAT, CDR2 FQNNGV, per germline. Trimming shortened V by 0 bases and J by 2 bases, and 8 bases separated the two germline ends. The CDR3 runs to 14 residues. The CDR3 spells CASSLEWSTYEQYF. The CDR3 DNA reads TGTGCCAGCAGCTTAGAGTGGTCTACCTACGAGCAGTACTTC.

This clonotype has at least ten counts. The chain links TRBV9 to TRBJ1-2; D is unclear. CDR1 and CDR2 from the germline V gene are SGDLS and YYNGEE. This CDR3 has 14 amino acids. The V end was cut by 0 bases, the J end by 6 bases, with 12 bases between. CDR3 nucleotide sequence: TGTGCCAGCAGCGTAGAAGCGAGAAGCAATGGCTACACCTTC. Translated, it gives CASSVEARSNGYTF.

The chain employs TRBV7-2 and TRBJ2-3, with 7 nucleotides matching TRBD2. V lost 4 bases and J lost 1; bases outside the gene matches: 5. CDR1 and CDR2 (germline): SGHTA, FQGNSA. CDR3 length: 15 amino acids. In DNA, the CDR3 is TGTGCCAGCAGCTCCATGGGGGGGGGCACAGATACGCAGTATTTT. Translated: CASSSMGGGTDTQYF.

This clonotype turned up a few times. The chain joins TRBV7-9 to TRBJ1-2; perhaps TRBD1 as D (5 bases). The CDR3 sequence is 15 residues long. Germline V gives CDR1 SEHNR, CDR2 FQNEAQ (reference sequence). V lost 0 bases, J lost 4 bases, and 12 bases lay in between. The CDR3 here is CASSLAGPRGYGYTF. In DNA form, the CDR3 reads TGTGCCAGCAGCTTAGCGGGGCCAAGAGGCTATGGCTACACCTTC.

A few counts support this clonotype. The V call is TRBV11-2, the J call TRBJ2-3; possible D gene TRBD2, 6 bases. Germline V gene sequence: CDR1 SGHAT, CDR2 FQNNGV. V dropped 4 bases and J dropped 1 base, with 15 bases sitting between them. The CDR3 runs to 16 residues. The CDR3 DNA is TGTGCCAGCAGCTCGACGGGGGTCTGGGGCACAGATACGCAGTATTTT. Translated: CASSSTGVWGTDTQYF.

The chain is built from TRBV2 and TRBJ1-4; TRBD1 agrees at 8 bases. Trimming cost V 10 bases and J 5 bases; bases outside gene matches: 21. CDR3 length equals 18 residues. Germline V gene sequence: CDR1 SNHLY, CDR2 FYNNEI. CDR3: CAISSTGGPRIPNEKLFF. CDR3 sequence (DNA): TGTGCCATCAGCAGTACAGGGGGTCCTCGAATTCCGAATGAAAAACTGTTTTTT.